This is a list of T cell receptor beta chains from one sample in a study of blood T cells in healthy people across ages. TCRdb used MiXCR to reprocess the 5' RACE reads, holding one entry per CDR3 protein. The data hold almost 1 million distinct CDR3 sequences, with roughly 47% observed a single time. Sequencing used blood. These receptors all stem from an older woman in good health. Each CDR3 is given with its conserved first and last residue. A D gene is named only where the DNA matches it firmly. Where a row states a size, it is once, few, many or the class of an expanded clone; other rows omit it.

abundance,d_gene,j_gene,v_gene,CDR3aa,CDR3nt
.,.,TRBJ1-5,TRBV20-1,CSAPGTPYSNQPQHF,TGCAGTGCGCCCGGGACACCCTATAGCAATCAGCCCCAGCATTTT
few,.,TRBJ2-7,TRBV28,CASSLFGLAPYEQYF,TGTGCCAGCAGTTTATTCGGCCTTGCACCCTACGAGCAGTACTTC
.,TRBD2,TRBJ2-5,TRBV20-1,CSARRMLAGGMEQYF,TGCAGTGCTCGCCGAATGCTAGCGGGAGGGATGGAGCAGTACTTC
few,TRBD1,TRBJ2-3,TRBV6-1,CASRPTGEGDTQYF,TGTGCCAGCAGGCCGACAGGGGAAGGCGATACGCAGTATTTT
.,.,TRBJ2-1,TRBV12-3/TRBV12-4,CASSWSFSYNEQFF,TGTGCCAGCAGTTGGAGTTTCTCCTACAATGAGCAGTTCTTC
few,TRBD2,TRBJ2-7,TRBV20-1,CSASPTLIAGEANEQYF,TGCAGTGCTAGCCCAACCTTAATAGCGGGAGAGGCTAACGAGCAGTACTTC
.,TRBD2,TRBJ2-5,TRBV15,CATSPSGTSGRRKYF,TGTGCCACCAGTCCTTCCGGGACTAGCGGGAGGAGGAAGTACTTC
.,TRBD1,TRBJ1-2,TRBV20-1,CSCAGQGFRGYTF,TGCAGTTGTGCCGGACAGGGATTCCGTGGCTACACCTTC
few,TRBD2,TRBJ2-1,TRBV28,CASLPAVAGNEQFF,TGTGCCAGCCTCCCGGCGGTAGCGGGGAATGAGCAGTTCTTC
.,.,TRBJ2-4,TRBV7-2,CASNPLSAKNIQYF,TGTGCCAGCAACCCCTTGAGTGCCAAAAACATTCAGTACTTC
.,.,TRBJ2-3,TRBV7-6,CASSQQPGGLTDTQYF,TGTGCCAGCAGCCAGCAGCCTGGCGGGCTCACAGATACGCAGTATTTT
.,TRBD1,TRBJ2-2,TRBV5-1,CASIRDSPNTGELFF,TGCGCCAGCATCCGGGACAGCCCGAACACCGGGGAGCTGTTTTTT